Sequencing of this T cell receptor (beta chain) was carried out in a study of OX40 agonist ivuxolimab in advanced cancers. The V end was cut by 8 bases, the J end by 4 bases, with 14 bases between. CDR1 MNHEY and CDR2 SVGAGI come from the germline V gene. The CDR3 covers 14 residues. Autoimmune disease history or systemic immunosuppression was exclusionary. The repertoire was sequenced with immunoSEQ multiplex PCR; TCRdb's copy has only in-frame clones and lacks some. The table includes approximately 26,000 clones, roughly 87% detected once. The sequence was collected from an adult with an advanced solid tumor such as melanoma, head and neck, liver or kidney cancer. The chain employs TRBV6-5 and TRBJ2-2; D not certain. The sequenced sample was CD4+ or CD8+ T cells sorted from blood, obtained in a trial of the OX40 agonist ivuxolimab. CDR3 amino acids: CASRFVYGTGELFF. DNA of the CDR3: TGTGCCAGCCGTTTCGTGTATGGCACCGGGGAGCTGTTTTTT.